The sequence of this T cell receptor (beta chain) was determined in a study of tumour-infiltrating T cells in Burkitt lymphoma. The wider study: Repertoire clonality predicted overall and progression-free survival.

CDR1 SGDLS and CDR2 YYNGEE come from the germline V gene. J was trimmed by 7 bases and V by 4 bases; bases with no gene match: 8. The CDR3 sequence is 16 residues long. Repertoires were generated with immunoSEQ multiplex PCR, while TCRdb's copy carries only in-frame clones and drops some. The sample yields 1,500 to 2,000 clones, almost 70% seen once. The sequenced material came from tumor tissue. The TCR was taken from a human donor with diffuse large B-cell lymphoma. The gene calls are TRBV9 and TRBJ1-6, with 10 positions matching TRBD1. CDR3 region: CASSLTGGVRNSPLHF. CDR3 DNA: TGTGCCAGCAGCCTGACAGGGGGCGTTAGGAATTCACCCCTCCACTTT.